Below are 23 T cell receptor beta chains sequenced from a single sample in a study of cytomegalovirus exposure and HLA in healthy donors. Both 60 Vbeta primers and 13 Jbeta primers went into the PCR. This table comes from immunoSEQ multiplex PCR, and its TCRdb copy is limited to in-frame clones, with some not included. The sample shows approximately 110,000 clones, roughly 80% of them seen only once. The material sequenced was PBMCs. The receptor set was obtained from a woman aged 40 to 50 in good health and CMV-seronegative.

The V and J genes are TRBV7-9 and TRBJ2-7; 8 bases line up with TRBD2. The trim removed 0 bases at V and 6 bases at J, leaving 4 bases unmatched. The length of the CDR3 is 14 residues. CDR1 and CDR2 (germline): SEHNR, FQNEAQ (reference sequence). CDR3 residues: CASSLASGVGEQYF. The CDR3 coding sequence is TGTGCCAGCAGCTTAGCTAGCGGGGTGGGCGAGCAGTACTTC.

This clone has just one count. The gene calls are TRBV11-2 and TRBJ2-1; 13 nucleotides match TRBD2. Germline loops: CDR1 SGHAT, CDR2 FQNNGV. J gave up 12 bases and V 2 bases, and 10 bases lay outside the gene matches. CDR3 length equals 16 residues. The CDR3 is CASSLRTSGSSVGQFF. Here the CDR3 DNA reads TGTGCCAGCAGCTTACGGACTAGCGGGAGCTCGGTGGGGCAGTTCTTC.

The rearrangement links TRBV7-2 to TRBJ2-3; 11 bases are shared with TRBD2. CDR3 length equals 16 residues. Trimming removed 2 bases from V and 5 bases from J; junction bases left unmatched: 6. CDR1 is SGHTA and CDR2 is FQGNSA in the germline V gene. CDR3 nucleotide sequence: TGTGCCAGCAGCTTAAATCCCCTAGCGGGAGGAGATACGCAGTATTTT. It specifies CASSLNPLAGGDTQYF.

The chain has TRBV2 and TRBJ2-5; D remains unclear. The end of the DNA fits TRBJ2-7 better, so the J call may be wrong. This CDR3 contains 16 residues. Germline CDR1 and CDR2: SNHLY and FYNNEI. CDR3 in amino acids: CASSESAGFSSYEQYF. The CDR3 DNA follows: TGTGCCAGCAGTGAAAGCGCCGGGTTTAGCTCCTACGAGCAGTACTTC.

Only a few counts were recorded for this clone. This sequence joins TRBV7-2 and TRBJ2-1, with TRBD2 identical over 11 bases. The V segment lost 4 bases and the J segment 8 bases; nucleotides outside the gene matches: 4. This CDR3 has 14 amino acids. Germline assignment: CDR1 SGHTA and CDR2 FQGNSA. The CDR3 DNA follows: TGTGCCAGCAGCTCGACTAGCGGGATTGATGAGCAGTTCTTC. This sequence encodes CASSSTSGIDEQFF.

This sequence joins TRBV18 and TRBJ2-1, with a possible D match to TRBD2 (6 bases). The V and J ends lost 0 bases and 9 bases respectively, with 15 bases between them. The CDR3 runs 15 residues. CDR1 is KGHSH and CDR2 is LQKENI in the germline V gene. CDR3 nucleotide sequence: TGTGCCAGCTCACCACCGGCCGGCGGGGTAGGTGAGCAGTTCTTC. Its translation is CASSPPAGGVGEQFF.

The chain carries TRBV6-5 and TRBJ2-5; 9 bases are shared with TRBD2. The DNA end is a closer match to TRBJ2-7, so the J assignment may be wrong. Germline V lookup: CDR1 MNHEY, CDR2 SVGAGI. This CDR3 region has 16 residues. The CDR3 protein is CASSYWREGLGYEQYF. In DNA form, the CDR3 reads TGTGCCAGCAGTTACTGGCGGGAGGGCCTCGGATACGAGCAGTACTTC.

The J gene is TRBJ2-5, the V gene TRBV18; TRBD1 is a possible D gene (5 bases). Trimming took 3 bases from V and 1 from J, leaving 9 bases between them. The V gene's germline CDR1 is KGHSH and CDR2 LQKENI. This CDR3 region has 14 residues. This CDR3 is CASSPDQGQETQYF. CDR3 coding DNA: TGTGCCAGCTCACCCGACCAGGGCCAAGAGACCCAGTACTTC.

This chain links TRBV5-1 with TRBJ2-7; 12 bases are a match to TRBD2. V trimming: 0 bases; J trimming: 7 bases; junction bases outside the gene matches: 5. Germline values: CDR1 SGHRS, CDR2 YFSETQ. The CDR3 is made up of 15 amino acids. The CDR3 DNA follows: TGCGCCAGCAGCTTGGGGACTAGCGGGGCGGGGGAGCAGTACTTC. This codes for CASSLGTSGAGEQYF.

The genes are TRBV9 and TRBJ2-3, with TRBD2 identical over 9 bases. In germline, CDR1 is SGDLS, CDR2 YYNGEE. V shed 0 bases, J shed 8 bases, and the junction held 7 bases outside the gene matches. The CDR3 has 15 residues. The chain's CDR3 is CASSVGGAGGSTQYF. In nucleotides, the CDR3 is TGTGCCAGCAGCGTAGGGGGAGCGGGGGGCTCTACGCAGTATTTT. Full variable domain (remainder filled in from reference TRBV9 and TRBJ2-3): DSGVTQTPKHLITATGQRVTLRCSPRSGDLSVYWYQQSLDQGLQFLIQYYNGEERAKGNILERFSAQQFPDLHSELNLSSLELGDSALYFCASSVGGAGGSTQYFGPGTRLTVL.

V gene TRBV6-5 combines with J gene TRBJ1-4; D gene uncertain. CDR1 and CDR2 (germline): MNHEY, SVGAGI. The CDR3 has 13 amino acids. Trimming shortened V by 5 bases and J by 13 bases, and 17 bases separated the two germline ends. The CDR3 region is CASSQQSDRGLFF. DNA for the CDR3: TGTGCCAGCAGTCAACAATCGGACCGGGGACTGTTTTTT.

This chain uses TRBV30 with TRBJ2-5; TRBD2 might be the D (6 bases). V was pared by 1 base and J by 1 base, with 13 bases between. Germline lookup yields CDR1 GTSNPN and CDR2 SVGIG (reference sequence). The CDR3 runs 15 residues. CDR3 in DNA: TGTGCCTGGAGTGGGGGGAGGACTCCCCAAGAGACCCAGTACTTC. This gives the protein CAWSGGRTPQETQYF.

This chain links TRBV7-9 with TRBJ2-7; 9 positions match TRBD2. The CDR3 is made up of 13 amino acids. Trimming at V came to 7 bases and at J to 7 bases, leaving 8 bases not matched to a gene. Per germline, CDR1 SEHNR and CDR2 FQNEAQ (reference sequence). CDR3 residues: CASTSGLAKEQYF. CDR3 in DNA: TGTGCCAGCACCTCTGGACTAGCGAAGGAGCAGTACTTC.

J is TRBJ1-4 and V is TRBV5-5, with D perhaps TRBD1 (6 bases). The V gene's germline CDR1 is SGHKS and CDR2 YYEKEE (reference sequence). The V gene lost 2 bases and the J gene lost 8 bases, with 13 bases spanning the gap. The CDR3 contains 14 residues. CDR3 DNA: TGTGCCAGCAGCTTTGGGGGCTTGAGGGAAAAACTGTTTTTT. It codes for CASSFGGLREKLFF.

V gene TRBV7-2 combines with J gene TRBJ2-3; TRBD2 agrees at 10 bases. Germline CDR1 reads SGHTA; CDR2 reads FQGNSA. This CDR3 is built from 16 residues. After removal of 5 bases from V and 3 bases from J, the junction contained 8 bases not matched to a gene. DNA of the CDR3: TGTGCCAGCAGCCCATTCCTAGCGGGGGTAACAGATACGCAGTATTTT. Translating gives CASSPFLAGVTDTQYF. Complete variable domain (other parts from reference TRBV7-2 and TRBJ2-3): GAGVSQSPSNKVTEKGKDVELRCDPISGHTALYWYRQSLGQGLEFLIYFQGNSAPDKSGLPSDRFSAERTGGSVSTLTIQRTQQEDSAVYLCASSPFLAGVTDTQYFGPGTRLTVL.

This rearrangement joins TRBV7-3 to TRBJ2-3, with 7 bases matching TRBD1. Germline V gives CDR1 SGHTA, CDR2 FQGTGA. The CDR3 runs 15 residues. Germline trimming cut 5 bases from V and 2 bases from J; bases unmatched to any gene: 7. CDR3 DNA sequence: TGTGCCAGCAGCGCGAAAAGGGGGCACACAGATACGCAGTATTTT. Protein: CASSAKRGHTDTQYF.

The chain combines TRBV7-2 with TRBJ2-5; no definite D call. V lost 0 bases and J 5 bases, leaving 10 bases between the germline ends. Germline V gene data show CDR1 as SGHTA and CDR2 as FQGNSA. There are 14 residues in the CDR3. CDR3 in DNA: TGTGCCAGCAGCTTAGCGCCGGCAGCGGAGACCCAGTACTTC. As protein: CASSLAPAAETQYF. Full variable domain (outside the CDR3, taken from reference TRBV7-2 and TRBJ2-5): GAGVSQSPSNKVTEKGKDVELRCDPISGHTALYWYRQSLGQGLEFLIYFQGNSAPDKSGLPSDRFSAERTGGSVSTLTIQRTQQEDSAVYLCASSLAPAAETQYFGPGTRLLVL.

This clone has more than one count but fewer than ten. The V call is TRBV29-1, the J call TRBJ1-5, with TRBD1 identical over 8 bases. Trimming removed 6 bases from V and 5 bases from J; junction bases left unmatched: 6. The CDR3 is 13 residues long. Germline V lookup: CDR1 SQVTM, CDR2 ANQGSEA. DNA of the CDR3: TGCAGCGTCCGGACAGGGTGGGATCAGCCCCAGCATTTT. Its protein is CSVRTGWDQPQHF.

This clone was seen once. The rearrangement joins TRBV21-1 to TRBJ2-3; the table gives TRBD2 as D, unverified against the DNA. TRBV21-1 is assigned pseudogene status. This CDR3 is built from 17 residues. The CDR3, as DNA: TGTGCCAGCCCAGATTGGGGACTAGCGGGGAAGACAGATACGCAGTATTTT. As protein: CASPDWGLAGKTDTQYF.

This clone was observed a single time. The rearrangement joins TRBV6-5 to TRBJ2-1; 8 bases match TRBD1. Germline assignment: CDR1 MNHEY and CDR2 SVGAGI. V gave up 6 bases and J gave up 6 bases; unmatched junction bases: 7. The CDR3 spans 14 residues. CDR3 region: CASSRGQVFNEQFF. Written as DNA, the CDR3 is TGTGCCAGCAGCAGGGGACAGGTATTCAATGAGCAGTTCTTC.

This chain links TRBV19 with TRBJ2-2; TRBD2 is a possible D gene (6 bases). V gave up 6 bases and J gave up 5 bases, with 19 bases separating them. The CDR3 is 16 residues long. Germline CDR1 reads LNHDA; CDR2 reads SQIVND (reference sequence). CDR3 coding DNA: TGTGCCAGTAGGCGGCAATGGGCCGGAGGGACCGGGGAGCTGTTTTTT. Protein: CASRRQWAGGTGELFF.

This chain connects TRBV2 to TRBJ1-1, with 8 positions matching TRBD1. The CDR3 is 14 amino acids. Germline trimming cut 6 bases from V and 0 bases from J; bases unmatched to any gene: 3. Germline lookup yields CDR1 SNHLY and CDR2 FYNNEI. The CDR3 sequence is CASSRTGMNTEAFF. The CDR3 nucleotides read TGTGCCAGCAGCCGGACAGGGATGAACACTGAAGCTTTCTTT.

This clone occurred a few times. The V and J genes are TRBV7-3 and TRBJ2-2, with 9 bases lining up with TRBD2. Germline V lookup: CDR1 SGHTA, CDR2 FQGTGA. The V segment lost 4 bases and the J segment 3 bases; nucleotides outside the gene matches: 9. The CDR3 is 17 amino acids. The chain's CDR3 is CASSSTSGSVDTGELFF. The CDR3 DNA sequence: TGTGCCAGCAGCTCCACTAGCGGGTCGGTCGACACCGGGGAGCTGTTTTTT.